This T cell receptor (beta chain) was observed in a study of Graves' ophthalmopathy and Graves' hyperthyroidism. General study results and limits: The authors also found most expanded thyroid clonotypes above 0.001 frequency in blood. As the model predicted ophthalmopathy progression, it achieved a sensitivity of approximately 65% and a specificity of 72% to 80%.

To note about this clonotype: Its antigen is currently unknown.

The study amplified TCR beta CDR3 regions using RNA transcripts. After a first-round RT-PCR with HTBI primers, a second-round multiplex PCR was run. MiXCR was run by TCRdb on the multiplex PCR reads, yielding one entry per CDR3 protein. Among over a million distinct CDR3 sequences listed, about 38% were seen once. The CDR3 length is 18 residues. Looked up from germline, CDR1 is SNHLY and CDR2 is FYNNEI. Trimming removed 3 bases from V and 2 bases from J, with 22 bases in between. Eligible hyperthyroidism cases comprised new diagnoses of under 2 months' duration in individuals aged 18 to 65. Diagnostic conclusions were grounded in clinical symptoms, serum thyroxine, TRAb, thyroid ultrasound and orbital computed tomography.

The chain links TRBV2 to TRBJ2-5, with D possibly being TRBD1 (5 bases). The specimen was peripheral blood or thyroid tissue (not recorded which). This TCR was sampled from an adult man with Graves' hyperthyroidism. CDR3 in DNA: TGTGCCAGCAGTGATTTGAACCAAAAGGCAGGGCAGCAAGAGACCCAGTACTTC. This translates into CASSDLNQKAGQQETQYF.